This is a list of T cell receptor beta chains from one sample in a study of blood T cells in healthy people across ages. Using its own MiXCR run on the 5' RACE reads, TCRdb lists one record per CDR3 protein. The data contain 710,000 or so distinct CDR3 sequences, about a third of them singletons. The sequenced sample consisted of blood. The receptors derive from a woman of 80 years or more in good health. CDR3s leave out the opening cysteine and the closing phenylalanine or tryptophan. Clone size is given for some rows only: seen once, a few or many times, or a class if the clone is expanded.

- TRBV29-1 SVVRGKSSYNEQF
- TRBV28 VSRQGSSLNEQF
once TRBV4-3 ASSQGTGRAECEQF
once TRBV20-1 SAPTIQETQY
few TRBV6-2/TRBV6-3 ASSLAEAQY
- TRBV20-1 SARVRASGRYEQY
many TRBV4-1 ASSQGTSGDYVTQY
few TRBV6-6 ASSGWTSGRTDTQY
few TRBV28 ASSLARGILGSPLH
- TRBV7-8 ASSPIGPFRAQY
many TRBV6-5 ASSYSSSEANRRHEQF
- TRBV7-2 ASSLRTWETQY
- TRBV12-3/TRBV12-4 ASSQTRVCADTQY
- TRBV6-2/TRBV6-3 ASSRDQRTDTQY
- TRBV12-3/TRBV12-4 ASSLRQDVQF
many TRBV7-9 ASSLRGEQF
many TRBV28 ASSLPLAGRPEETQY
- TRBV7-2 ASSLDGRAGAQF
many TRBV12-3/TRBV12-4 ASSFHLAGGTDTQY
few TRBV30 AWSLLDGIYEQY
- TRBV4-2 ASSQERENEKLF
- TRBV5-1 ASRQTSGIHEQF
many TRBV21-1 ASSRTDSYEQY
many TRBV5-5 ASSPRWSRAGETQY
many TRBV9 ASSVGGDRNEQF
many TRBV12-3/TRBV12-4 ASSWDRANTEAF
many TRBV5-1 ASSDPRSGGANVLT
many TRBV5-6 ASSQGTHYEQY
- TRBV7-2 ANSLKGGTEAF